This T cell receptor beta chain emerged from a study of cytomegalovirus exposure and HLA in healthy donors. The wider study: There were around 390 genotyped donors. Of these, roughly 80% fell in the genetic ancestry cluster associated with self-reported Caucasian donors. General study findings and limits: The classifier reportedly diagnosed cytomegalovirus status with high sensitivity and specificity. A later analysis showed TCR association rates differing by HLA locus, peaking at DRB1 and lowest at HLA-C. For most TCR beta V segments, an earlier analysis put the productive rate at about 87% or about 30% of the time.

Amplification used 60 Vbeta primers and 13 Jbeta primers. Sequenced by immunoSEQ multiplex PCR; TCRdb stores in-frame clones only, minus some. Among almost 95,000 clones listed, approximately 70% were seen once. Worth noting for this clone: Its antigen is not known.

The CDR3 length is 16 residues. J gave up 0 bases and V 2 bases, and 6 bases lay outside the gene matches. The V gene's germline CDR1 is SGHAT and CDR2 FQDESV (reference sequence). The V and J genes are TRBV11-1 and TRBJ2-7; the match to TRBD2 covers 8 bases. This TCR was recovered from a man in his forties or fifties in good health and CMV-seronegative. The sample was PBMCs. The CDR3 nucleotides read TGTGCCAGCAGCTTATATTCCGGGACTAGCTCCTACGAGCAGTACTTC. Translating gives CASSLYSGTSSYEQYF.